The 27 T cell receptor beta chains in this list originate from one sample, sequenced in a study of T cell changes during pregnancy in multiple sclerosis. Profiling relied on immunoSEQ multiplex PCR, and the TCRdb table lists in-frame clones only, not all of them. The sample records roughly 40,000 clones, about 93% being singletons. Sequencing was performed on CD4+ T cells from peripheral blood mononuclear cells, taken in the third trimester of pregnancy. The receptors here all came from a female donor with multiple sclerosis, enrolled in a pregnancy study.

J is TRBJ2-1 and V is TRBV28, with 8 bases aligning to TRBD2. Losses at the gene ends were 6 bases for V and 5 bases for J; bases not matched to a gene: 6. The CDR3 has 14 residues. Germline loops: CDR1 MDHEN, CDR2 SYDVKM. The CDR3 DNA sequence: TGTGCCAGCAGAGTAGCGGGGCCCGACAATGAGCAGTTCTTC. Protein: CASRVAGPDNEQFF.

The chain joins TRBV6-1 to TRBJ1-1; D ambiguous. CDR1 and CDR2 from the germline V gene are MNHNS and SASEGT. With 7 bases removed from V and 0 bases from J, the gap between germline ends came to 9 bases. The CDR3 extends over 13 amino acids. The CDR3 spells CASIAHMNTEAFF. The CDR3 coding sequence is TGTGCCAGCATTGCCCACATGAACACTGAAGCTTTCTTT.

V usage is TRBV7-8 and J usage is TRBJ2-4; D not certain. The length of the CDR3 is 13 residues. The germline CDR1 and CDR2 sequences are SGHVS and FQNEAQ. V gave up 5 bases and J gave up 5 bases, with 10 bases separating them. The DNA of the CDR3 is TGTGCCAGCAGCCCGCGTGCCCAAAACATTCAGTACTTC. Protein: CASSPRAQNIQYF.

A word on this clone: The germline gene is not matched at one end of the junction; a read error may be the cause. The CDR3 protein is CASSIRSYLGF. The CDR3 nucleotides are TGTGCCAGTAGTATTAGGTCATACCTCGGGTTC. V usage is TRBV19 and J usage is TRBJ1-2; D unclear. The CDR3 has 11 amino acids. Looked up from germline, CDR1 is LNHDA and CDR2 is SQIVND (reference sequence).

This clone has just a few counts. This chain connects TRBV10-2 to TRBJ1-5; D call uncertain. The length of the CDR3 is 13 residues. The V gene's germline CDR1 is WSHSY and CDR2 SAAADI. Deletions cut 4 bases from V and 6 bases from J, with 10 bases between. The CDR3 loop reads CASSALGGQPQHF. In DNA, the CDR3 is TGCGCCAGCAGTGCCCTAGGCGGTCAGCCCCAGCATTTT.

This clone has only a few counts. This chain links TRBV15 with TRBJ1-1; the D is unclear. The germline V gene has CDR1 LNHNV and CDR2 YYDKDF (reference sequence). Trimming shortened V by 8 bases and J by 1 base, and 11 bases separated the two germline ends. CDR3 length: 13 amino acids. In nucleotides, the CDR3 is TGTGCCACCGGCGGAAGTACGAACACTGAAGCTTTCTTT. Its translation: CATGGSTNTEAFF.

V and J are TRBV6-1 and TRBJ2-3, with D perhaps matching TRBD2 (5 bases). This CDR3 has 13 amino acids. V lost 6 bases to trimming and J lost 1 base, with 8 bases between them. Germline loops: CDR1 MNHNS, CDR2 SASEGT. CDR3 loop: CASRELGTDTQYF. The CDR3 DNA follows: TGTGCCAGCAGAGAACTAGGCACAGATACGCAGTATTTT.

The V call is TRBV7-9, the J call TRBJ1-4, with D unresolved. The V end lost 5 bases, the J end lost 0 bases, and 16 bases lay between the germline ends. CDR3 length: 17 amino acids. The germline CDR1 and CDR2 sequences are SEHNR and FQNEAQ (reference sequence). The CDR3 spells CASSPPNSYATNEKLFF. In nucleotides, the CDR3 is TGTGCCAGCAGCCCCCCAAACAGTTACGCAACTAATGAAAAACTGTTTTTT. Full variable domain (remainder filled in from reference TRBV7-9 and TRBJ1-4): DTGVSQNPRHKITKRGQNVTFRCDPISEHNRLYWYRQTLGQGPEFLTYFQNEAQLEKSRLLSDRFSAERPKGSFSTLEIQRTEQGDSAMYLCASSPPNSYATNEKLFFGSGTQLSVL.

The chain combines TRBV25-1 with TRBJ1-2; D gene ambiguous. The germline CDR1 and CDR2 sequences are MGHDK and SYGVNS. CDR3 length equals 11 residues. V gave up 6 bases and J gave up 13 bases, with 15 bases separating them. CDR3 residues: CASSHKRVGTF. CDR3 DNA sequence: TGTGCCAGCAGCCACAAGAGGGTAGGCACCTTC.

J is TRBJ2-7 and V is TRBV5-1; 8 bases line up with TRBD2. The J segment lost 5 bases and the V segment lost 5 bases, leaving 15 bases of the junction unmatched. This CDR3 is built from 16 residues. Germline CDR1 and CDR2: SGHRS and YFSETQ. The chain's CDR3 is CASSLTKVGLANEQYF. The CDR3, as DNA: TGCGCCAGCAGTTTAACTAAAGTTGGACTAGCCAACGAGCAGTACTTC.

The rearrangement links TRBV4-3 to TRBJ2-3; 8 nucleotides match TRBD1. Germline V gene lookup returns CDR1 LGHNA and CDR2 YSLEER. The V and J ends lost 5 bases and 3 bases, in that order; junction bases with no gene match: 7. The CDR3 is 15 amino acids. CDR3 DNA: TGCGCCAGCAGCAACGGACAGGGCCTAACAGATACGCAGTATTTT. It yields the protein CASSNGQGLTDTQYF.

The chain uses TRBV4-2 and TRBJ1-1, with a possible D match to TRBD1 (5 bases). The V end lost 5 bases, the J end lost 1 base, and 11 bases lay between the germline ends. The germline V gene has CDR1 LGHNA and CDR2 YNFKEQ. The CDR3 loop spans 14 amino acids. CDR3 DNA: TGTGCCAGCAGCGGCGATAGGGGGAACACTGAAGCTTTCTTT. It translates to CASSGDRGNTEAFF.

The CDR3 region has the DNA TGCGCCAGCAGCTCGACAGGGTGGGACACCGGGGAGCTGTTTTTT. Translated, it gives CASSSTGWDTGELFF. The rearrangement joins TRBV5-1 to TRBJ2-2; 7 positions agree with TRBD1. Germline CDR1 reads SGHRS; CDR2 reads YFSETQ. The CDR3 totals 15 residues. J lost 3 bases, V lost 3 bases, and 5 bases had no gene match.

The chain uses TRBV7-9 and TRBJ2-2; D is perhaps TRBD2 (5 bases). Trimming took off 3 bases at V and 5 bases at J, with 10 bases between the two ends. The CDR3 is 14 amino acids. Per germline, CDR1 SEHNR and CDR2 FQNEAQ (reference sequence). CDR3 protein: CASSFIASTGELFF. The CDR3 region has the DNA TGTGCCAGCAGCTTTATAGCGTCAACCGGGGAGCTGTTTTTT.

The chain carries TRBV5-6 and TRBJ1-1; TRBD1 agrees at 7 bases. The CDR3 is 13 amino acids. V was pared by 1 base and J by 4 bases, with 1 base of the junction left unmatched. Germline CDR1 and CDR2: SGHDT and YYEEEE. The chain's CDR3 is CASSLSGGTEAFF. The DNA for the CDR3 is TGTGCCAGCAGCTTGTCAGGGGGCACTGAAGCTTTCTTT.

The rearrangement links TRBV5-4 to TRBJ2-5, with TRBD2 identical over 7 bases. The length of the CDR3 is 16 residues. The germline gives CDR1 SGHNT, CDR2 YYREEE (reference sequence). Trimming removed 0 bases from V and 1 base from J; junction bases left unmatched: 6. The CDR3 loop reads CASSLGTSIGQETQYF. In DNA form, the CDR3 reads TGTGCCAGCAGCTTGGGGACTAGTATAGGCCAAGAGACCCAGTACTTC.

There are a few counts of this clone. Other nucleotide sequences from this sample produce the same CDR3. The chain joins TRBV2 to TRBJ1-1, with unresolved D. The V gene lost 2 bases and the J gene lost 1 base, with 11 bases spanning the gap. The CDR3 extends over 15 amino acids. Germline V gene sequence: CDR1 SNHLY, CDR2 FYNNEI. Written as DNA, the CDR3 is TGTGCCAGCAGTGAAAGGCAGGCCACGAACACTGAAGCTTTCTTT. The encoded protein is CASSERQATNTEAFF. The full variable domain, rest sourced from reference TRBV2 and TRBJ1-1, is EPEVTQTPSHQVTQMGQEVILRCVPISNHLYFYWYRQILGQKVEFLVSFYNNEISEKSEIFDDQFSVERPDGSNFTLKIRSTKLEDSAMYFCASSERQATNTEAFFGQGTRLTVV.

The chain couples TRBV18 to TRBJ2-1, with 10 bases lining up with TRBD2. This CDR3 is 14 amino acids long. CDR1 is KGHSH and CDR2 is LQKENI in the germline V gene. V dropped 4 bases and J dropped 5; count of bases not matched to a gene: 2. CDR3 protein: CASSQSGRDNEQFF. The CDR3 DNA is TGTGCCAGCTCACAAAGCGGGAGGGACAATGAGCAGTTCTTC.

V and J are TRBV15 and TRBJ2-7; a possible D gene is TRBD2 (6 bases). The V gene lost 2 bases and the J gene lost 3 bases, with 11 bases spanning the gap. CDR1 LNHNV and CDR2 YYDKDF come from the germline V gene (reference sequence). This CDR3 region has 14 residues. The CDR3 protein is CATSRQAGLYEQYF. DNA for the CDR3: TGTGCCACCAGCAGACAAGCGGGCCTCTACGAGCAGTACTTC.

The V call is TRBV6-6, the J call TRBJ2-7; 10 nucleotides align to TRBD1. This CDR3 has 14 amino acids. Trimming took 6 bases from V and 4 from J; bases not matched to a gene: 6. Germline V lookup: CDR1 MNHNY, CDR2 SVGAGI (reference sequence). The CDR3 loop is CASRGQGVLYEQYF. In nucleotides, the CDR3 is TGTGCCAGCAGAGGACAGGGGGTTTTATACGAGCAGTACTTC.

The gene calls are TRBV2 and TRBJ2-2, with TRBD2 matching over 8 bases. Trimming took 5 bases from V and 0 from J; bases not matched to a gene: 11. The CDR3 consists of 18 residues. Germline V gene data show CDR1 as SNHLY and CDR2 as FYNNEI. CDR3 sequence: CASSHVSGLGPNTGELFF. CDR3 nucleotides: TGTGCCAGCAGTCACGTCTCGGGACTAGGTCCGAACACCGGGGAGCTGTTTTTT.

The V call is TRBV14, the J call TRBJ2-5; 10 bases line up with TRBD1. CDR1 and CDR2 (germline): SGHDN, FVKESK. The V and J ends lost 5 bases and 4 bases, in that order; junction bases with no gene match: 10. The CDR3 extends over 16 amino acids. This CDR3 reads CASSATGTGVRETQYF. CDR3 coding DNA: TGTGCCAGCAGCGCAACCGGGACAGGGGTGAGAGAGACCCAGTACTTC.

This clone showed up just once. The genes are TRBV2 and TRBJ1-2, with a tentative D call TRBD1 (5 bases). The V end was cut by 7 bases, the J end by 1 base, with 7 bases between. This CDR3 spans 12 amino acids. Germline V gene sequence: CDR1 SNHLY, CDR2 FYNNEI. CDR3 sequence: CASTDSNYGYTF. The CDR3 coding sequence is TGTGCCAGCACCGACAGTAACTATGGCTACACCTTC.

J is TRBJ2-3 and V is TRBV30, with D possibly TRBD1 on 5 matching bases. Germline loops: CDR1 GTSNPN, CDR2 SVGIG (reference sequence). With 0 bases removed from V and 3 bases from J, the gap between germline ends came to 10 bases. The CDR3 length is 14 residues. In DNA form, the CDR3 reads TGTGCCTGGAGTGTACGGGCAGGGACAGATACGCAGTATTTT. This gives the protein CAWSVRAGTDTQYF. Full variable domain (remainder filled in from reference TRBV30 and TRBJ2-3): SQTIHQWPATLVQPVGSPLSLECTVEGTSNPNLYWYRQAAGRGLQLLFYSVGIGQISSEVPQNLSASRPQDRQFILSSKKLLLSDSGFYLCAWSVRAGTDTQYFGPGTRLTVL.

In its sample, this clone was seen once. The chain joins TRBV11-2 to TRBJ2-1; the D is unclear. CDR1 and CDR2 (germline): SGHAT, FQNNGV. Trimming took 5 bases from V and 2 from J, leaving 13 bases between them. The CDR3 runs 15 residues. The CDR3 region is CASSPVVATYNEQFF. CDR3 nucleotides: TGTGCCAGCAGCCCCGTGGTAGCCACCTACAATGAGCAGTTCTTC.

The chain employs TRBV15 and TRBJ2-7, with TRBD1 identical over 7 bases. CDR1 LNHNV and CDR2 YYDKDF come from the germline V gene (reference sequence). This CDR3 is built from 14 residues. The ends lost 5 bases at V and 4 bases at J; junction bases unmatched: 8. This chain's CDR3 is CATSPSGTAYEQYF. The CDR3 nucleotides read TGTGCCACCAGCCCAAGTGGGACAGCTTACGAGCAGTACTTC.

The rearrangement joins TRBV18 to TRBJ2-7, with a tentative D call TRBD1 (6 bases). V was clipped by 2 bases and J by 5 bases, with 19 bases between them. Germline V lookup: CDR1 KGHSH, CDR2 LQKENI. The CDR3 sequence is 16 residues long. CDR3 sequence (DNA): TGTGCCAGCTCACCAAAAGGCTTGTTGGGGGCCGACGAGCAGTACTTC. It yields the protein CASSPKGLLGADEQYF.